The 5 T cell receptor beta chains in this list originate from one sample, sequenced in a study of chemoradiotherapy in HPV16-positive cancers. The table came from immunoSEQ multiplex PCR; TCRdb's copy has only in-frame clones and leaves some out. The table lists almost 6,000 clones, about 80% of them singletons. The biological material was taken from a patient who underwent chemoradiotherapy. The receptors come from a human donor with HPV-associated anogenital cancer.

This chain uses TRBV6-6 with TRBJ1-4; 7 bases are a match to TRBD1. The V gene end was trimmed by 6 bases and the J gene end by 7 bases; junction bases not matched to a gene: 8. CDR3 length equals 14 residues. The germline V gene has CDR1 MNHNY and CDR2 SVGAGI (reference sequence). The CDR3 region has the DNA TGTGCCAGCAGAGCGACAGGGCCAAGTGAAAAACTGTTTTTT. Translated: CASRATGPSEKLFF.

The chain has TRBV29-1 and TRBJ1-3; unclear D gene. The V and J ends lost 3 bases and 0 bases respectively, with 9 bases between them. The CDR3 has 14 amino acids. The germline V gene encodes CDR1 SQVTM and CDR2 ANQGSEA. CDR3 sequence: CSVDDTSSGNTIYF. The CDR3 DNA reads TGCAGCGTTGACGACACCAGCTCTGGAAACACCATATATTTT.

The V call is TRBV4-1, the J call TRBJ1-2, with 7 bases matching TRBD1. CDR1 and CDR2 (germline): MGHRA, YSYEKL. V was pared by 4 bases and J by 3 bases, with 17 bases of the junction left unmatched. The CDR3 runs 18 residues. The DNA of the CDR3 is TGCGCCAGCAGCCTACGAAGAACCCATGGGCAGGGGGACTATGGCTACACCTTC. This encodes CASSLRRTHGQGDYGYTF.

The J gene is TRBJ1-3, the V gene TRBV7-8, with TRBD1 as a possible D gene (5 bases). This CDR3 spans 15 amino acids. V was cut by 5 bases and J by 3 bases, with 14 bases left in between. Germline CDR1 reads SGHVS; CDR2 reads FQNEAQ. The CDR3 region has the DNA TGTGCCAGCAGCGAAGGGAGGGGCGGTGGAAACACCATATATTTT. Protein product: CASSEGRGGGNTIYF.

The chain combines TRBV9 with TRBJ2-3; maybe TRBD2 (6 bases). Trimming took 0 bases from V and 1 from J, leaving 6 bases between them. Germline V gene data show CDR1 as SGDLS and CDR2 as YYNGEE. The CDR3 totals 14 residues. The CDR3 DNA is TGTGCCAGCAGCGTAGCTAGCGGCACAGATACGCAGTATTTT. Translated, it gives CASSVASGTDTQYF.